Presented here are 32 T cell receptor beta chains from one specimen sequenced in a study of glioma-infiltrating T cells (TCRdb year 2016). The listed sequencing device is Illumina MiSeq. TCR alpha and beta CDR3 regions were amplified with the iRepertoire nested amplicon-rescue multiplex PCR (arm-PCR) platform from RNA. TCRdb handled the public reads itself, with Q25 trimming in fastp and clone calling in MiXCR, and kept productive beta chains. Every entry covers one CDR3 protein and lists the most common genes and DNA from its rows. Recorded for this sample are more than 9,000 distinct CDR3 sequences; roughly 29% of them occurred a single time. Around 40% of the sample is held by the ten biggest clonotypes. Sequenced: glioma tissue, nonneoplastic brain tissue, or PBMCs (not recorded which). The receptor source for this set is a human donor with low-grade glioma or glioblastoma, undergoing nonglioma brain surgery, or in good health (not recorded which).

This clonotype showed up many times. The chain joins TRBV28 to TRBJ2-7; no reliable D call. Germline-derived CDR1 and CDR2 are MDHEN and SYDVKM. This CDR3 has 15 amino acids. The germline V and J ends were trimmed by 2 bases and 2 bases, with 13 bases remaining between them. The CDR3 protein is CASSLASSYPYEQYF. As DNA, the CDR3 is TGTGCCAGCAGTTTAGCGAGCAGTTACCCCTACGAGCAGTACTTC.

The V call is TRBV4-2, the J call TRBJ2-1, with 7 positions matching TRBD2. Germline CDR1 LGHNA, CDR2 YNFKEQ. The V gene end was trimmed by 7 bases and the J gene end by 4 bases; junction bases not matched to a gene: 10. This CDR3 has 15 amino acids. The CDR3 DNA is TGTGCCAGCAAAGTCGGCAGCGGGATATACAATGAGCAGTTCTTC. It encodes CASKVGSGIYNEQFF.

To note about this clonotype: The junction differs from germline at one of its ends, possibly a read error. The rearrangement joins TRBV2 to TRBJ2-1; D is unclear. CDR3 length: 10 amino acids. Germline lookup yields CDR1 SNHLY and CDR2 FYNNEI. The CDR3 here is CVSVFLEQFF. The CDR3 region has the DNA TGTGTCAGCGTATTCCTGGAGCAGTTCTTC.

This clonotype occurred a few times. The gene calls are TRBV7-2 and TRBJ1-2; D is ambiguous. From germline, CDR1 is SGHTA and CDR2 FQGNSA. The CDR3 is 14 residues long. Trimming took 1 base from V and 4 from J, leaving 10 bases between them. CDR3 coding DNA: TGTGCCAGCAGCTTAGGGGGAGGGAGCTATGGCTACACCTTC. Amino acids: CASSLGGGSYGYTF.

At least ten counts were recorded for this clonotype. The rearrangement joins TRBV28 to TRBJ2-7; D not certain. The ends were cut back, 2 bases at V and 7 bases at J, with 6 bases in the middle. Germline assignment: CDR1 MDHEN and CDR2 SYDVKM. The CDR3 has 11 residues. The CDR3 protein is CASSLDWEQYF. As DNA, the CDR3 is TGTGCCAGCAGTTTAGATTGGGAGCAGTACTTC.

The table lists this clonotype with many counts. The DNA for the CDR3 is TGTGCCAGCAGTGAAGAAGTAGCGGGGATAACAGATACGCAGTATTTT. Its translation: CASSEEVAGITDTQYF. The gene calls are TRBV6-1 and TRBJ2-3; 8 bases line up with TRBD2. Germline CDR1 and CDR2: MNHNS and SASEGT. The V and J ends lost 1 base and 3 bases, in that order; junction bases with no gene match: 6. This CDR3 has 16 amino acids.

The count of this clonotype is one. The V call is TRBV2, the J call TRBJ1-2; D uncertain. This CDR3 spans 13 amino acids. Germline V gene data show CDR1 as SNHLY and CDR2 as FYNNEI. Between the trimmed V and J ends, which lost 2 bases and 2 bases, there was a span of 6 bases. CDR3 loop: CASSELGNYGYTF. CDR3 DNA sequence: TGTGCCAGCAGTGAATTGGGGAACTATGGCTACACCTTC.

There are a few counts of this clonotype. This chain uses TRBV20-1 with TRBJ2-3; D may be TRBD2 (9 bases). Trimming took off 0 bases at V and 3 bases at J, with 25 bases between the two ends. The CDR3 is made up of 19 amino acids. Looked up from germline, CDR1 is DFQATT and CDR2 is SNEGSKA (reference sequence). In DNA form, the CDR3 reads TGCAGTGCTAGAGATACAGGGGGAGTAGCGGGAGAGGCGACAGATACGCAGTATTTT. Encoded protein: CSARDTGGVAGEATDTQYF.

By its share, this clonotype is medium-sized. The genes are TRBV27 and TRBJ1-1; the D gene is possibly TRBD1 (5 bases). V was clipped by 5 bases and J by 7 bases, with 14 bases between them. The CDR3 consists of 13 residues. Germline V gene data show CDR1 as MNHEY and CDR2 as SMNVEV (reference sequence). CDR3: CASSPQPGREAFF. Written as DNA, the CDR3 is TGTGCCAGCAGTCCGCAGCCGGGACGTGAAGCTTTCTTT.

There are a few counts of this clonotype. V and J are TRBV6-4 and TRBJ2-2, with 10 positions matching TRBD2. V shed 5 bases, J shed 2 bases, and the junction held 5 bases outside the gene matches. From germline, CDR1 is MRHNA and CDR2 SNTAGT. This CDR3 region has 16 residues. The CDR3 sequence: CASSNPSGSNTGELFF. CDR3 bases: TGTGCCAGCAGTAACCCTAGCGGGAGTAACACCGGGGAGCTGTTTTTT.

This clonotype was recorded at least ten times. The V and J genes are TRBV25-1 and TRBJ1-1; possible D gene TRBD1, 5 bases. Trimming stripped 4 bases from V and 1 base from J, with 16 bases between. The CDR3 runs to 16 residues. Germline assignment: CDR1 MGHDK and CDR2 SYGVNS. CDR3 nucleotides: TGTGCCAGCAGTGTGGGACCGTCGGTCGCGAACACTGAAGCTTTCTTT. Its translation: CASSVGPSVANTEAFF.

This clonotype was counted at least ten times. A read error may be the cause here, since a much bigger clone is one base away. The CDR3 DNA is TGTGCCAGCAGTCAACAAACCGGGACAGGATTTTATTGCTACACCTTC. It yields the protein CASSQQTGTGFYCYTF. The V gene is TRBV6-2 or TRBV6-3, the J gene TRBJ1-2; 8 bases align to TRBD1. The CDR3 length is 16 residues. Germline V gene sequence: CDR1 MNHEY, CDR2 SVGEGT. After removal of 5 bases from V and 9 bases from J, the junction contained 17 bases not matched to a gene.

CDR3 amino acids: CASSQIQDRVSTDTQYF. The CDR3 bases are TGTGCCAGCAGCCAAATACAGGACAGGGTTAGCACAGATACGCAGTATTTT. The chain is built from TRBV3-1 and TRBJ2-3, with TRBD1 identical over 8 bases. The V gene end was trimmed by 2 bases and the J gene end by 0 bases; junction bases not matched to a gene: 7. The length of the CDR3 is 17 residues. Germline CDR1 and CDR2: LGHDT and YNNKEL (reference sequence).

There are a few counts of this clonotype. The CDR3 region is CASSQIRGGELFF. CDR3 coding DNA: TGTGCCAGCAGCCAAATACGCGGGGGGGAGCTGTTTTTT. The chain joins TRBV3-1 to TRBJ2-2; D may be TRBD2 (5 bases). The ends were cut back, 2 bases at V and 8 bases at J, with 9 bases in the middle. Germline CDR1 reads LGHDT; CDR2 reads YNNKEL (reference sequence). The CDR3 is 13 amino acids.

This clonotype was observed at least ten times. V is TRBV27 and J is TRBJ2-7, with D possibly matching TRBD2 (6 bases). Germline V CDR1 and CDR2: MNHEY, SMNVEV (reference sequence). The CDR3 extends over 15 amino acids. V was trimmed by 5 bases and J by 0 bases, leaving 14 bases between them. CDR3 DNA: TGTGCCAGCAGTCCGGGGACTTCTAGCTCCTACGAGCAGTACTTC. Translation: CASSPGTSSSYEQYF.

By frequency in the sample, this clonotype is medium-sized. The chain couples TRBV27 to TRBJ2-7; TRBD2 aligns across 11 bases. The CDR3 is made up of 15 amino acids. J gave up 0 bases and V 5 bases, and 3 bases lay outside the gene matches. Germline V gene data show CDR1 as MNHEY and CDR2 as SMNVEV (reference sequence). The CDR3 region is CASSPTSGSSYEQYF. In DNA, the CDR3 is TGTGCCAGCAGTCCTACTAGCGGGAGCTCCTACGAGCAGTACTTC.

The V and J genes are TRBV3-1 and TRBJ2-7, with 8 bases fitting TRBD2. The CDR3 is made up of 15 amino acids. From germline, CDR1 is LGHDT and CDR2 YNNKEL (reference sequence). The ends lost 0 bases at V and 3 bases at J; junction bases unmatched: 4. The CDR3 reads CASSQDSGMVYEQYF. Written as DNA, the CDR3 is TGTGCCAGCAGCCAAGATAGCGGGATGGTCTACGAGCAGTACTTC.

By share of the sample, this clonotype is medium-sized. The V and J genes are TRBV7-3 and TRBJ1-5; D not certain. The CDR3 length is 13 residues. V lost 1 base and J 4 bases, leaving 5 bases between the germline ends. Germline V gene data show CDR1 as SGHTA and CDR2 as FQGTGA. The CDR3 protein is CASSLSRNQPQHF. In DNA form, the CDR3 reads TGTGCCAGCAGCTTAAGTAGGAATCAGCCCCAGCATTTT.

The chain combines TRBV18 with TRBJ2-7; either TRBD1 or TRBD2 may supply D (5 bases each). The length of the CDR3 is 15 residues. The germline CDR1 and CDR2 sequences are KGHSH and LQKENI. Trimming stripped 4 bases from V and 7 bases from J, with 20 bases between. CDR3 bases: TGTGCCAGCTCACTCACTGGGACCGGTCTACATGAGCAGTACTTC. Translating it yields CASSLTGTGLHEQYF.

This clonotype has a count of ten or more. The genes are TRBV20-1 and TRBJ1-1, with D possibly TRBD1 on 6 matching bases. CDR1 and CDR2 (germline): DFQATT, SNEGSKA (reference sequence). CDR3 length: 13 amino acids. Trimming shortened V by 6 bases and J by 4 bases, and 15 bases separated the two germline ends. CDR3 sequence reads: CSAGGRGVTEAFF. CDR3 DNA: TGCAGTGCGGGGGGCAGGGGAGTCACTGAAGCTTTCTTT.

By share of the sample, this clonotype is medium-sized. The V gene is TRBV24-1, the J gene TRBJ2-1; 11 nucleotides agree with TRBD2. From germline, CDR1 is KGHDR and CDR2 SFDVKD. The V segment lost 1 base and the J segment 5 bases; nucleotides outside the gene matches: 6. CDR3 length: 17 amino acids. CDR3 nucleotide sequence: TGTGCCACCAGTGATTTCTTCCTAGCGGGAGGTGACAATGAGCAGTTCTTC. Its translation: CATSDFFLAGGDNEQFF.

Notes on this clonotype: Since a much larger clone is just one base distant, this may be a read error. The chain has TRBV20-1 and TRBJ2-5; D possibly matches TRBD1 or TRBD2 (6 bases each). The germline V gene encodes CDR1 DFQATT and CDR2 SNEGSKA (reference sequence). Trimming took off 3 bases at V and 2 bases at J, with 13 bases between the two ends. The CDR3 spans 14 residues. CDR3 loop: CSARGRDMQETQYF. The CDR3 DNA reads as TGCAGTGCTAGGGGGCGGGACATGCAAGAGACCCAGTACTTC.

The chain uses TRBV6-5 and TRBJ2-3; D is undetermined. The V end was cut by 2 bases, the J end by 0 bases, with 3 bases between. There are 13 residues in the CDR3. CDR1 and CDR2 (germline): MNHEY, SVGAGI. Here the CDR3 DNA reads TGTGCCAGCAGTTACACTAGCACAGATACGCAGTATTTT. Residues: CASSYTSTDTQYF.

This clonotype has just a few counts. The rearrangement joins TRBV12-3 or TRBV12-4 to TRBJ2-3; TRBD2 is a possible D gene (5 bases). The CDR3 covers 15 residues. Trimming shortened V by 3 bases and J by 2 bases, and 12 bases separated the two germline ends. CDR3 region: CASSFLLGDTDTQYF. For the CDR3, the DNA is TGTGCCAGCAGTTTTCTACTCGGGGACACAGATACGCAGTATTTT.

This clonotype was seen many times. The gene calls are TRBV28 and TRBJ1-4, with D uncertain. Germline loops: CDR1 MDHEN, CDR2 SYDVKM. The CDR3 is 15 residues long. V lost 6 bases and J 0 bases, leaving 11 bases between the germline ends. CDR3 nucleotides: TGTGCCAGCAGCCCGATCGCCCCAACTAATGAAAAACTGTTTTTT. Translation: CASSPIAPTNEKLFF.

This clonotype has ten or more counts. The rearrangement uses TRBV20-1 and TRBJ2-1, with TRBD2 matching over 7 bases. The CDR3 totals 14 residues. The germline V gene has CDR1 DFQATT and CDR2 SNEGSKA (reference sequence). With V trimmed by 5 bases and J by 7 bases, 11 bases remained unmatched. This chain's CDR3 is CSAHRTRSINEQFF. The CDR3 DNA reads as TGCAGTGCTCATCGGACTAGGAGTATAAATGAGCAGTTCTTC.

This clonotype was detected once. The J gene is TRBJ2-7, the V gene TRBV5-1, with D perhaps assigned TRBD1 or TRBD2 (5 bases each). This CDR3 has 14 residues. V gave up 4 bases and J gave up 4 bases, with 15 bases separating them. Germline loops: CDR1 SGHRS, CDR2 YFSETQ. CDR3 protein: CASSQPGSVYEQYF. The CDR3 DNA follows: TGCGCCAGCAGCCAACCAGGGAGCGTATACGAGCAGTACTTC. Full variable domain (missing parts from reference TRBV5-1 and TRBJ2-7): KAGVTQTPRYLIKTRGQQVTLSCSPISGHRSVSWYQQTPGQGLQFLFEYFSETQRNKGNFPGRFSGRQFSNSRSEMNVSTLELGDSALYLCASSQPGSVYEQYFGPGTRLTVT.

As to this clonotype: A much larger clone sits a single nucleotide away, making a read error possible. The chain recombines TRBV28 with TRBJ2-1; 8 bases are shared with TRBD2. The germline CDR1 and CDR2 sequences are MDHEN and SYDVKM. The CDR3 loop spans 16 amino acids. The chain's CDR3 is CAGSSAGGGGYNEQFF. The CDR3 DNA reads TGTGCCGGCAGTTCTGCGGGAGGTGGTGGCTACAATGAGCAGTTCTTC.

This clonotype was counted only a few times. The V gene is TRBV4-2, the J gene TRBJ1-5, with a tentative D call TRBD1 (5 bases). This CDR3 is 18 amino acids long. CDR1 and CDR2 (germline): LGHNA, YNFKEQ. V shed 0 bases and J shed 3 bases, with 18 bases lying between them. The CDR3 protein is CASSQDGLTGTVNQPQHF. The DNA of the CDR3 is TGTGCCAGCAGCCAAGATGGGCTAACCGGGACCGTCAATCAGCCCCAGCATTTT.

The chain couples TRBV10-1 to TRBJ2-7; 8 bases align to TRBD2. CDR1 and CDR2 (germline): WNHNN, SYGVQD (reference sequence). The CDR3 loop spans 14 amino acids. The V and J ends lost 6 bases and 2 bases, in that order; junction bases with no gene match: 6. The CDR3 spells CASSLSGSPYEQYF. Here the CDR3 DNA reads TGCGCCAGCAGCTTAAGCGGGAGTCCCTACGAGCAGTACTTC.

This clonotype was counted ten times or more. The gene calls are TRBV27 and TRBJ2-3; 8 bases agree with TRBD2. V gave up 3 bases and J gave up 5 bases; unmatched junction bases: 1. Looked up from germline, CDR1 is MNHEY and CDR2 is SMNVEV (reference sequence). The CDR3 is 13 residues long. This chain's CDR3 is CASSFGGGDTQYF. The CDR3 DNA reads TGTGCCAGCAGTTTCGGGGGGGGAGATACGCAGTATTTT.

This clonotype showed up many times. The chain employs TRBV29-1 and TRBJ1-1; the D is unclear. This CDR3 has 14 amino acids. Trimming shortened V by 5 bases and J by 0 bases, and 13 bases separated the two germline ends. Germline CDR1 reads SQVTM; CDR2 reads ANQGSEA. This CDR3 reads CSVKTHTMNTEAFF. In DNA form, the CDR3 reads TGCAGCGTTAAGACACACACTATGAACACTGAAGCTTTCTTT.